The 27 T cell receptor beta chains presented below share a single source sample, sequenced in a study of blood T cell repertoires in COVID-19. The repertoire was sequenced with immunoSEQ multiplex PCR; TCRdb's copy has only in-frame clones and lacks some. The sample yields approximately 80,000 clones, about 83% seen once. Sequenced input: peripheral blood. The receptors derive from a man in his fifties with active COVID-19.

The chain is built from TRBV4-2 and TRBJ2-7; possibly TRBD1 for D (6 bases). Trimming shortened V by 0 bases and J by 4 bases, and 7 bases separated the two germline ends. From germline, CDR1 is LGHNA and CDR2 YNFKEQ. CDR3 length: 13 residues. The CDR3 coding sequence is TGTGCCAGCAGCCAAGATAGGGGGTACGAGCAGTACTTC. Its protein is CASSQDRGYEQYF.

V is TRBV6-5 and J is TRBJ1-1; 8 bases match TRBD1. The length of the CDR3 is 15 residues. Germline V lookup: CDR1 MNHEY, CDR2 SVGAGI. V trimming: 6 bases; J trimming: 2 bases; junction bases outside the gene matches: 8. In nucleotides, the CDR3 is TGTGCCAGCAGACGACAGGGGACTTTAAACACTGAAGCTTTCTTT. Residues: CASRRQGTLNTEAFF.

This chain uses TRBV10-3 with TRBJ2-3; D not certain. V was trimmed by 10 bases and J by 0 bases, leaving 8 bases between them. The germline V gene encodes CDR1 ENHRY and CDR2 SYGVKD. The CDR3 spans 12 residues. The DNA for the CDR3 is TGTGCCACCGGGTACAGCACAGATACGCAGTATTTT. Encoded protein: CATGYSTDTQYF.

This clone came up a few times. The chain carries TRBV27 and TRBJ1-2, with TRBD1 identical over 9 bases. The V and J ends lost 3 bases and 4 bases, in that order; junction bases with no gene match: 6. CDR1 MNHEY and CDR2 SMNVEV come from the germline V gene (reference sequence). The CDR3 runs 15 residues. The CDR3 reads CASSFSGTGIYGYTF. The DNA of the CDR3 is TGTGCCAGCAGTTTTTCCGGGACAGGGATCTATGGCTACACCTTC.

The gene calls are TRBV5-4 and TRBJ1-2, with TRBD1 matching over 8 bases. CDR1 is SGHNT and CDR2 is YYREEE in the germline V gene (reference sequence). The CDR3 covers 14 residues. V lost 3 bases, J lost 6 bases, and 7 bases stayed unmatched. The CDR3 protein is CASSSTSGGNGYTF. The CDR3 DNA sequence: TGTGCCAGCAGCTCCACCTCAGGGGGCAATGGCTACACCTTC.

V and J are TRBV16 and TRBJ1-5; D is unclear. The V gene's germline CDR1 is KGHSY and CDR2 FQNENV. This CDR3 has 18 amino acids. Trimming took 4 bases from V and 0 from J, leaving 19 bases between them. As DNA, the CDR3 is TGTGCCAGCAGCCCGTACTCCCCCGTGAGATCTAGCAATCAGCCCCAGCATTTT. Encoded protein: CASSPYSPVRSSNQPQHF. Full variable domain (remainder filled in from reference TRBV16 and TRBJ1-5): GEEVAQTPKHLVRGEGQKAKLYCAPIKGHSYVFWYQQVLKNEFKFLISFQNENVFDETGMPKERFSAKCLPNSPCSLEIQATKLEDSAVYFCASSPYSPVRSSNQPQHFGDGTRLSIL.

V is TRBV7-2 and J is TRBJ1-1; TRBD1 matches 8 bases. Germline CDR1 reads SGHTA; CDR2 reads FQGNSA. CDR3 length: 14 amino acids. V shed 1 base, J shed 5 bases, and the junction held 3 bases outside the gene matches. The CDR3 nucleotides are TGTGCCAGCAGCTTAGATACAGGGGGAACTGAAGCTTTCTTT. Translated, it gives CASSLDTGGTEAFF.

A note on this clone: Additional DNA sequences in this sample encode the identical CDR3. J is TRBJ1-6 and V is TRBV10-3; TRBD1 aligns across 8 bases. The J segment lost 7 bases and the V segment lost 3 bases, leaving 5 bases of the junction unmatched. CDR3 length: 15 amino acids. Germline assignment: CDR1 ENHRY and CDR2 SYGVKD. This chain's CDR3 is CAISEGQGANSPLHF. Written as DNA, the CDR3 is TGTGCCATCAGTGAAGGCCAGGGGGCGAATTCACCCCTCCACTTT.

This clone appeared a single time. The CDR3 nucleotides are TGTGCCAGTCAACGCGCCACCTACGAGCAGTACTTC. Translated: CASQRATYEQYF. The chain uses TRBV28 and TRBJ2-7, with unresolved D. This CDR3 region has 12 residues. The V end was cut by 9 bases, the J end by 2 bases, with 11 bases between. The germline V gene has CDR1 MDHEN and CDR2 SYDVKM.

This rearrangement joins TRBV19 to TRBJ2-1, with 10 bases identical to TRBD1. Germline V lookup: CDR1 LNHDA, CDR2 SQIVND (reference sequence). V dropped 3 bases and J dropped 6; count of bases not matched to a gene: 2. The CDR3 totals 14 residues. CDR3 nucleotide sequence: TGTGCCAGTAGTATCGACAGGGGGCTCAATGAGCAGTTCTTC. This gives the protein CASSIDRGLNEQFF.

J is TRBJ2-7 and V is TRBV10-3; D uncertain. The germline V gene has CDR1 ENHRY and CDR2 SYGVKD. The CDR3 has 13 residues. V lost 4 bases to trimming and J lost 2 bases, with 9 bases between them. The CDR3 loop reads CAISVSQAYEQYF. In DNA form, the CDR3 reads TGTGCCATCAGTGTCTCTCAGGCCTACGAGCAGTACTTC.

The rearrangement uses TRBV19 and TRBJ2-3, with D perhaps matching TRBD2 (6 bases). The CDR3 is made up of 15 amino acids. Trimming stripped 5 bases from V and 0 bases from J, with 12 bases between. Germline CDR1 reads LNHDA; CDR2 reads SQIVND (reference sequence). DNA of the CDR3: TGTGCCAGTAGTCCGGGGGATGCTAGCACAGATACGCAGTATTTT. This translates into CASSPGDASTDTQYF.

V gene TRBV4-3 combines with J gene TRBJ1-2; 8 bases map to TRBD1. There are 14 residues in the CDR3. Per the germline V gene, CDR1 is LGHNA and CDR2 is YSLEER. V lost 4 bases and J lost 5; bases outside the gene matches: 6. For the CDR3, the DNA is TGCGCCAGCAGCCTTTCGGGACAGGAATATGGCTACACCTTC. Protein product: CASSLSGQEYGYTF.

The chain joins TRBV30 to TRBJ2-1, with TRBD2 as a possible D gene (5 bases). Per the germline V gene, CDR1 is GTSNPN and CDR2 is SVGIG (reference sequence). V dropped 0 bases and J dropped 8 bases, with 14 bases sitting between them. The CDR3 has 14 residues. This CDR3 reads CAWSVLGPLHEQFF. The CDR3 DNA sequence: TGTGCCTGGAGTGTACTAGGCCCCCTACATGAGCAGTTCTTC. Full variable domain (remainder filled in from reference TRBV30 and TRBJ2-1): SQTIHQWPATLVQPVGSPLSLECTVEGTSNPNLYWYRQAAGRGLQLLFYSVGIGQISSEVPQNLSASRPQDRQFILSSKKLLLSDSGFYLCAWSVLGPLHEQFFGPGTRLTVL.

This clone was found once. J is TRBJ2-3 and V is TRBV5-4; D perhaps matches TRBD2 (7 bases). Germline CDR1 and CDR2: SGHNT and YYREEE (reference sequence). The CDR3 runs 17 residues. V gave up 7 bases and J gave up 3 bases, with 24 bases separating them. The chain's CDR3 is CASLEGGGLGATDTQYF. In nucleotides, the CDR3 is TGTGCCAGCTTAGAGGGGGGTGGACTAGGGGCGACAGATACGCAGTATTTT.

This rearrangement joins TRBV13 to TRBJ1-1; D call uncertain. Trimming cost V 2 bases and J 5 bases, with 9 bases left between them. The CDR3 has 13 residues. Germline loops: CDR1 PRHDT, CDR2 FYEKMQ (reference sequence). CDR3 protein: CASSLRTGTEAFF. The CDR3 region has the DNA TGTGCCAGCAGCTTACGTACTGGTACTGAAGCTTTCTTT.

This clone is a singleton in its sample. This rearrangement joins TRBV14 to TRBJ2-7; 9 bases match TRBD1. The junction had 8 bases not matched to a gene; V was cut back by 2 bases and J by 12 bases. The CDR3 extends over 13 amino acids. Germline CDR1 is SGHDN and CDR2 is FVKESK. DNA for the CDR3: TGTGCCAGCAGCCAAATGGGACAGGGAATGCCGTACTTC. This encodes CASSQMGQGMPYF.

The DNA of the CDR3 is TGTGCCAGCGGACCCAGGGGACAGGCCCTCTCTGGGGCCAACGTCCTGACTTTC. Protein: CASGPRGQALSGANVLTF. The gene calls are TRBV27 and TRBJ2-6, with 8 positions matching TRBD1. The CDR3 extends over 18 amino acids. Trimming took 8 bases from V and 0 from J; bases not matched to a gene: 12. Germline-derived CDR1 and CDR2 are MNHEY and SMNVEV (reference sequence).

This clone was seen more than once but under ten times. This rearrangement joins TRBV29-1 to TRBJ2-1, with 7 nucleotides matching TRBD1. V was pared by 6 bases and J by 2 bases, with 7 bases of the junction left unmatched. Germline V gene lookup returns CDR1 SQVTM and CDR2 ANQGSEA. The CDR3 loop spans 14 amino acids. Here the CDR3 DNA reads TGCAGCGTAGCCGGGACAGATCCCTACAATGAGCAGTTCTTC. Encoded protein: CSVAGTDPYNEQFF.

The CDR3 region has the DNA TGTGCCAGCAGCTTACGACAGGGAGGCCCTTCTGGAAACACCATATATTTT. Its protein is CASSLRQGGPSGNTIYF. The J gene is TRBJ1-3, the V gene TRBV7-9; 7 nucleotides agree with TRBD1. CDR1 is SEHNR and CDR2 is FQNEAQ in the germline V gene (reference sequence). J was trimmed by 1 base and V by 2 bases; bases with no gene match: 8. The CDR3 spans 17 residues. Drawing the rest from reference TRBV7-9 and TRBJ1-3, the complete variable domain is DTGVSQNPRHKITKRGQNVTFRCDPISEHNRLYWYRQTLGQGPEFLTYFQNEAQLEKSRLLSDRFSAERPKGSFSTLEIQRTEQGDSAMYLCASSLRQGGPSGNTIYFGEGSWLTVV.

The CDR3 protein is CASSPENIQYF. The CDR3 DNA sequence: TGTGCCAGCTCACCCGAAAACATTCAGTACTTC. V gene TRBV18 combines with J gene TRBJ2-4; the D is unclear. In germline, CDR1 is KGHSH, CDR2 LQKENI. Trimming took 3 bases from V and 5 from J, leaving 2 bases between them. The CDR3 covers 11 residues.

This chain uses TRBV7-2 with TRBJ2-7; 12 bases map to TRBD1. CDR1 SGHTA and CDR2 FQGNSA come from the germline V gene. This CDR3 spans 17 amino acids. Germline trimming cut 3 bases from V and 4 bases from J; bases unmatched to any gene: 10. The CDR3 DNA follows: TGTGCCAGCAGCTTTGCTGGGACAGGGGGCTATAGGTACGAGCAGTACTTC. Encoded protein: CASSFAGTGGYRYEQYF.

The J gene is TRBJ2-7, the V gene TRBV28; D may be TRBD2 (5 bases). V was trimmed by 6 bases and J by 7 bases, leaving 16 bases between them. There are 13 residues in the CDR3. Germline CDR1 is MDHEN and CDR2 is SYDVKM. CDR3 DNA: TGTGCCAGCAGGATATGGGAGACCGAGGAGCAGTACTTC. Its translation is CASRIWETEEQYF.

The rearrangement uses TRBV9 and TRBJ2-2, with 9 positions matching TRBD2. V dropped 4 bases and J dropped 4; count of bases not matched to a gene: 8. The CDR3 is made up of 16 amino acids. Per the germline V gene, CDR1 is SGDLS and CDR2 is YYNGEE. In DNA form, the CDR3 reads TGTGCCAGCAGCCCCCGGGGTAGCGGGGGCACCGGGGAGCTGTTTTTT. This translates into CASSPRGSGGTGELFF.

This rearrangement joins TRBV3-1 (or the pseudogene TRBV3-2) to TRBJ1-2; D gene ambiguous. CDR3 length: 16 amino acids. Germline values: CDR1 LGHDT, CDR2 YNNKEL (reference sequence). Trimming stripped 1 base from V and 2 bases from J, with 14 bases between. The CDR3 DNA sequence: TGTGCCAGCAGCCAAGGCGGATTGGGTGGCAACTATGGCTACACCTTC. Amino acids: CASSQGGLGGNYGYTF.

This chain joins TRBV28 and TRBJ1-1, with TRBD1 as a possible D gene (6 bases). The CDR3 is made up of 14 amino acids. CDR1 and CDR2 from the germline V gene are MDHEN and SYDVKM. V lost 7 bases and J 11 bases, leaving 23 bases between the germline ends. The CDR3 spells CASTSSGGYEGAFF. Here the CDR3 DNA reads TGTGCCAGCACCTCCTCGGGGGGCTACGAGGGGGCTTTCTTT. Full variable domain (rest looked up from reference TRBV28 and TRBJ1-1): DVKVTQSSRYLVKRTGEKVFLECVQDMDHENMFWYRQDPGLGLRLIYFSYDVKMKEKGDIPEGYSVSREKKERFSLILESASTNQTSMYLCASTSSGGYEGAFFGQGTRLTVV.

The V call is TRBV18, the J call TRBJ2-7; 9 bases are shared with TRBD1. This CDR3 has 14 residues. The trim removed 3 bases at V and 5 bases at J, leaving 5 bases unmatched. Germline lookup yields CDR1 KGHSH and CDR2 LQKENI. CDR3 residues: CASSPQGTGNEQYF. The CDR3, as DNA: TGTGCCAGCTCACCCCAAGGGACAGGGAACGAGCAGTACTTC.